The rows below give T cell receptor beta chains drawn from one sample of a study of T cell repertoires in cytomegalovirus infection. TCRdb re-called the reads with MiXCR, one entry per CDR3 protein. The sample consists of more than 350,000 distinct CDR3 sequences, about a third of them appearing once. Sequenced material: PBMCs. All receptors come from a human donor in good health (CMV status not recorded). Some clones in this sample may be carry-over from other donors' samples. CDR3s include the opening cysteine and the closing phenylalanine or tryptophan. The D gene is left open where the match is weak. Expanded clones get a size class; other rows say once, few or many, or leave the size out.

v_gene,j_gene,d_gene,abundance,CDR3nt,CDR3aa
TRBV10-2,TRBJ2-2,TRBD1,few,TGCGCCAGCTACCGGGACAGCGAAACCGGGGAGCTGTTTTTT,CASYRDSETGELFF
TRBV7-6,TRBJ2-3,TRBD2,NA,TGTGCCAGCAGCTTAGACGGGGGGGCAAAAGATACGCATTATTTT,CASSLDGGAKDTHYF
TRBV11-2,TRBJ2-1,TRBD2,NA,TGTGCCAGCAGCCTAAAGAGCGGGGGTAACAATGAGCAGTTCTTC,CASSLKSGGNNEQFF
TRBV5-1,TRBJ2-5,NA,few,TGCGCCAGCAGCTCCTCAGGGCCCGAGACCCAGTACTTC,CASSSSGPETQYF
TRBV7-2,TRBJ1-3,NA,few,TGTGCCAGCAGCTTTAATGGAAACACCATATATTTT,CASSFNGNTIYF
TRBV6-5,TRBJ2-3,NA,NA,TGTGCCAGCAGTCGCGGACTGTCGATCACAGATACGCAGTATTTT,CASSRGLSITDTQYF
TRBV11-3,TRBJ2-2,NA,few,TGTGCCAGCAGCTTTACCCCTCAGACAGTCCCCGGGGAGCTGTTTTTT,CASSFTPQTVPGELFF
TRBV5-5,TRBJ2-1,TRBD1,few,TGTGCCAGCAGCTTGGGACAGGGGTTCTATGAGCAGTTCTTC,CASSLGQGFYEQFF
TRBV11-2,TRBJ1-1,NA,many,TGTGCCAGCAGCTTAGGCGTGAGCACTGAAGCTTTCTTT,CASSLGVSTEAFF
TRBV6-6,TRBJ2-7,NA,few,TGTGCCAGCAGTTACTCGGCTCAGACCTACGAGCAGTACTTC,CASSYSAQTYEQYF
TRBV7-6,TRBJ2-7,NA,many,TGTGCCAGCAGCTTATCAACAGGAGGGTACCACGAGCAGTACTTC,CASSLSTGGYHEQYF